This T cell receptor (beta chain) appears in the sequencing data of a study of graft-versus-host responses after intestinal transplantation. Study-wide context: Every recipient underwent anti-thymocyte globulin induction, then tacrolimus and steroids for two to three years.

Profiled with immunoSEQ multiplex PCR; TCRdb holds only in-frame clones, not every one. The table has approximately 89,000 clones, roughly 91% seen once. V lost 0 bases and J lost 3; bases outside the gene matches: 10. The CDR3 covers 18 residues. In germline, CDR1 is LGHNA, CDR2 YNFKEQ. As regards this clone: The antigen is unknown.

Sample: unstimulated CD8+ T cells sorted from spleen or lymph node cells, taken before transplant. The chain joins TRBV4-2 to TRBJ2-2; 7 nucleotides align to TRBD2. This receptor was obtained from a human donor who was the organ donor for an intestinal transplant. The CDR3 here is CASSQDWILAIDTGELFF. CDR3 DNA: TGTGCCAGCAGCCAAGATTGGATACTAGCGATCGACACCGGGGAGCTGTTTTTT.